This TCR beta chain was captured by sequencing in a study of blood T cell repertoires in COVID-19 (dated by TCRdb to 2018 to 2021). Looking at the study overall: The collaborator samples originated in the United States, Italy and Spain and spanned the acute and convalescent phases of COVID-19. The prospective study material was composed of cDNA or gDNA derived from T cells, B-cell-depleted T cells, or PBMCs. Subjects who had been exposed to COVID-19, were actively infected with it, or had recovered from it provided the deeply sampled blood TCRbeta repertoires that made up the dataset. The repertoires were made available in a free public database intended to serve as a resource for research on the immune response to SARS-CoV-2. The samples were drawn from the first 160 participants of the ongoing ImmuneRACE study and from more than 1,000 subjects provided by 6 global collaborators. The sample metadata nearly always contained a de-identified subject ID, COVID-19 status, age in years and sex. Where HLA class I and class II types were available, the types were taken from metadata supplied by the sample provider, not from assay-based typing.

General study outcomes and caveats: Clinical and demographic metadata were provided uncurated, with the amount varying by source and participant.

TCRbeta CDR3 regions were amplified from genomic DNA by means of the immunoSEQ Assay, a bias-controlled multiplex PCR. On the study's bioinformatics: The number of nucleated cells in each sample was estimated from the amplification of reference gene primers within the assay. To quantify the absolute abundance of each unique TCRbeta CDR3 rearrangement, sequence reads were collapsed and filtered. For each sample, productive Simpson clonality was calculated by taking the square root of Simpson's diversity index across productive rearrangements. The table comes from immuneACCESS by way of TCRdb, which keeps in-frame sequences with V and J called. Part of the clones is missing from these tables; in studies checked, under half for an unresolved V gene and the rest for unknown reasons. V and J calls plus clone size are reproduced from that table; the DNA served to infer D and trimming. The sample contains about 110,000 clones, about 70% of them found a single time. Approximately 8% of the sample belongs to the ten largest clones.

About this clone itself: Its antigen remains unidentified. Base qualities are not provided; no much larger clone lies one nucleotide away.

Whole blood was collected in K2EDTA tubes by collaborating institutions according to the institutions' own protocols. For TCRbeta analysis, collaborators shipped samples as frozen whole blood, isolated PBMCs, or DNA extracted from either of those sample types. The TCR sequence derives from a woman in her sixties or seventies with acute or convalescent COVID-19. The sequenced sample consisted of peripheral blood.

The DNA sequence reads TGTGCCAGCGGAGGCTATGAGCAGTTCTTC. Translated, it gives CASGGYEQFF. In this chain, TRBV28 is recombined with TRBJ2-1; perhaps TRBD2 is the D gene, with 5 bases matching. Reading from cysteine to phenylalanine, the CDR3 counts 10 amino acids. The CDR3 DNA has 30 bases and is translated from base 1. The CDR1 and CDR2 encoded by the germline V gene are MDHEN and SYDVKM. Trimming at the junction amounts to 8 bases on V and 8 bases on J, and the germline ends lie 7 bases apart.